A selection of T cell receptor beta chains follows, all from one sample in a study of T cell repertoires in cytomegalovirus infection. TCRdb reprocessed the reads via MiXCR and lists one record per CDR3 protein. The sample has hundreds of thousands of distinct CDR3 sequences; under 55% are singletons. No cognate antigen is known for these TCRs. Sequenced material: cultured PBMCs, taken from culture after CMV antigen stimulation. These receptors were taken from a human donor in good health (CMV status not recorded). Some clones in this sample may be carry-over from other donors' samples. Each CDR3 is given with its conserved first and last residue. D genes are given only for firm matches. A clone size is listed for some rows: how often the clone was seen (once, few, many), or a class if it is expanded.

clone size,D gene,V gene,J gene,CDR3 protein,CDR3 DNA
-,-,TRBV5-4,TRBJ2-1,CASSFSDPVAYRMHSYNEQFF,TGTGCCAGCAGCTTTAGCGATCCGGTTGCCTACCGAATGCACTCCTACAATGAGCAGTTCTTC
-,-,TRBV7-2,TRBJ1-6,CASSLVYSVGSPLHF,TGTGCCAGCAGCTTAGTCTACAGCGTCGGTTCACCCCTCCACTTT
-,TRBD1,TRBV3-1,TRBJ2-3,CATRDSLSTDTQYF,TGTGCCACCCGGGACAGTCTTAGCACAGATACGCAGTATTTT
-,TRBD1,TRBV12-3/TRBV12-4,TRBJ2-3,CASSPLTGTGGGTDTQYF,TGTGCCAGCAGCCCCCTCACCGGGACAGGGGGCGGCACAGATACGCAGTATTTT
-,TRBD2,TRBV10-3,TRBJ2-7,CAIKREGSYEQYF,TGTGCCATTAAGCGGGAGGGATCCTACGAGCAGTACTTC
few,TRBD2,TRBV7-2,TRBJ2-5,CASSRGSSGGHLETQYF,TGTGCCAGCAGCCGTGGGTCTAGCGGGGGCCACTTGGAGACCCAGTACTTC
-,TRBD1,TRBV20-1,TRBJ1-5,CSARSSGTGLTQPQHF,TGCAGTGCTAGAAGCTCCGGGACAGGGCTGACTCAGCCCCAGCATTTT
-,-,TRBV6-6,TRBJ2-1,CASSHKASYNEQFF,TGTGCCAGCAGTCATAAGGCCTCCTACAATGAGCAGTTCTTC
-,-,TRBV5-4,TRBJ1-3,CASSSDRDSGNTIYF,TGTGCCAGCAGCTCAGACAGAGATTCTGGAAACACCATATATTTT
-,-,TRBV2,TRBJ1-2,CASSEISANYGYTF,TGTGCCAGCAGTGAGATCTCGGCGAACTATGGCTACACCTTC
-,-,TRBV7-6,TRBJ1-3,CASSSRQSSGNTIYF,TGTGCCAGCAGCTCCCGACAGAGCTCTGGAAACACCATATATTTT
few,-,TRBV12-5,TRBJ2-7,CASGLGLVRVGSYEQYF,TGTGCTAGTGGTTTGGGGTTGGTAAGGGTGGGGTCCTACGAGCAGTACTTC
few,TRBD1,TRBV7-9,TRBJ2-7,CASSRPGQDPYEQYF,TGTGCCAGCAGCCGCCCGGGACAGGATCCCTACGAGCAGTACTTC
-,-,TRBV7-2,TRBJ2-2,CASSFFQGNTGELFF,TGTGCCAGCAGCTTCTTCCAGGGGAACACCGGGGAGCTGTTTTTT
few,-,TRBV7-2,TRBJ2-7,CASSWRGGSYEQYF,TGTGCCAGCAGCTGGAGGGGGGGTAGCTACGAGCAGTACTTC
-,-,TRBV6-5,TRBJ1-6,CASSTPGGAGYNSPLHF,TGTGCCAGCAGTACCCCCGGAGGGGCAGGATATAATTCACCCCTCCACTTT
-,-,TRBV6-6,TRBJ2-5,CASSWPGQETQYF,TGTGCCAGCAGTTGGCCGGGGCAAGAGACCCAGTACTTC
-,-,TRBV28,TRBJ1-5,CASTDISLSGRNQPQHF,TGTGCCAGCACGGACATCTCTCTCTCTGGCCGCAATCAGCCCCAGCATTTT
few,TRBD2,TRBV7-2,TRBJ2-7,CASSLVAGEPYEQYF,TGTGCCAGCAGCTTAGTCGCGGGGGAACCCTACGAGCAGTACTTC
-,TRBD2,TRBV20-1,TRBJ2-3,CSARLGSGGPDTQYF,TGCAGTGCTAGATTAGGGTCGGGGGGGCCAGATACGCAGTATTTT
-,TRBD1,TRBV10-3,TRBJ1-1,CAIWTGGSEAFF,TGTGCCATATGGACAGGGGGGTCTGAAGCTTTCTTT
few,-,TRBV14,TRBJ1-4,CASSQVGSGRGEKLFF,TGTGCCAGCAGCCAAGTCGGTTCAGGGCGCGGTGAAAAACTGTTTTTT
few,-,TRBV12-3/TRBV12-4,TRBJ2-7,CASSFQGTYEQYF,TGTGCCAGCAGTTTTCAGGGGACCTACGAGCAGTACTTC
-,-,TRBV6-1,TRBJ1-6,CASSEVPGLYSPLHF,TGTGCCAGCAGTGAAGTGCCAGGCCTGTATTCACCCCTCCACTTT
-,-,TRBV6-5,TRBJ1-5,CASIHLKGGAQPQHF,TGTGCCAGCATCCACTTGAAGGGGGGGGCTCAGCCCCAGCATTTT
-,-,TRBV7-4,TRBJ2-1,CASSYGSPSPHEQFF,TGTGCCAGCAGCTACGGAAGCCCCTCTCCCCATGAGCAGTTCTTC
-,-,TRBV7-8,TRBJ2-7,CASSPPGRGPTPYEQYF,TGTGCCAGCAGCCCCCCGGGGCGCGGACCTACCCCCTACGAGCAGTACTTC
-,-,TRBV25-1,TRBJ1-1,CAVRKGTEAFF,TGTGCAGTACGGAAGGGTACTGAAGCTTTCTTT
many,-,TRBV7-2,TRBJ1-2,CASSFKGGYTF,TGTGCCAGCAGCTTCAAGGGAGGCTACACCTTC
few,-,TRBV4-1,TRBJ1-1,CASTGPLRRTEAFF,TGCGCCAGTACCGGGCCCCTCAGGCGCACTGAAGCTTTCTTT
-,-,TRBV11-2,TRBJ1-1,CASSLPGERAFF,TGTGCCAGCAGCTTACCCGGGGAGCGGGCTTTCTTT
-,TRBD1,TRBV6-2/TRBV6-3,TRBJ2-1,CASSTSSGQVAYNEQFF,TGTGCCAGCAGTACATCGTCTGGACAGGTAGCCTACAATGAGCAGTTCTTC
-,-,TRBV6-1,TRBJ2-1,CASTNGPSSNEQFF,TGTGCCAGCACCAATGGACCATCGTCCAATGAGCAGTTCTTC
-,TRBD2,TRBV11-2,TRBJ2-1,CASSRNPGGEPFNEQFF,TGTGCCAGCAGCCGCAACCCCGGGGGGGAGCCTTTCAATGAGCAGTTCTTC